Included here is one T cell receptor beta chain sequence, with context. Its antigen is still unknown. The data derive from a study of cytomegalovirus exposure and HLA in healthy donors. Findings and caveats of the study: Association of a missense DCLRE1C variant with TCR beta V- and J-gene trimming was reported in a later analysis. Earlier analysis found most TCR beta V segments productive about 90% or about 30% of the time.

Use of 60 Vbeta and 13 Jbeta primers characterized the PCR. TCRdb's table, derived via immunoSEQ multiplex PCR, lists solely in-frame clones and lacks some. The sample shows 130,000 to 150,000 clones, more than 70% of them seen only once. Germline loops: CDR1 MNHEY, CDR2 SVGAGI. The CDR3 totals 15 residues. V lost 6 bases and J 0 bases, leaving 14 bases between the germline ends. Sequencing was carried out using PBMCs. The receptor was derived from a woman aged 45-65 years in good health and CMV-seronegative. The chain is built from TRBV6-5 and TRBJ1-2, with D perhaps TRBD1 (5 bases). The CDR3 spells CASRPSGAANYGYTF. The CDR3 DNA sequence: TGTGCCAGCAGGCCAAGCGGGGCGGCTAACTATGGCTACACCTTC.